The 8 T cell receptor beta chains presented below share a single source sample, sequenced in a study of blood T cell repertoires in COVID-19. Assay used: immunoSEQ multiplex PCR; TCRdb lists only in-frame clones, some missing. The table has about 160,000 clones, 65% to 85% seen once. Material: peripheral blood. These receptors all come from a woman older than 75 with active or convalescent COVID-19.

The CDR3 spells CASSVPGLAWALGNEQFF. In nucleotides, the CDR3 is TGTGCCAGTAGTGTCCCGGGACTAGCGTGGGCCCTGGGCAATGAGCAGTTCTTC. The J gene is TRBJ2-1, the V gene TRBV19; 10 nucleotides line up with TRBD2. J gave up 6 bases and V 5 bases, and 16 bases lay outside the gene matches. In germline, CDR1 is LNHDA, CDR2 SQIVND (reference sequence). CDR3 size: 18 residues. The full variable domain, in which reference TRBV19 and TRBJ2-1 provide the parts outside the CDR3, is DGGITQSPKYLFRKEGQNVTLSCEQNLNHDAMYWYRQDPGQGLRLIYYSQIVNDFQKGDIAEGYSVSREKKESFPLTVTSAQKNPTAFYLCASSVPGLAWALGNEQFFGPGTRLTVL.

The chain employs TRBV5-1 and TRBJ2-7, with 9 bases aligning to TRBD2. The CDR3 consists of 15 residues. CDR1 SGHRS and CDR2 YFSETQ come from the germline V gene. Unmatched junction bases numbered 7, after V lost 5 bases and J lost 1 base. CDR3 in amino acids: CASSAAGGGSYEQYF. DNA for the CDR3: TGCGCCAGCAGTGCTGCGGGAGGGGGGTCCTACGAGCAGTACTTC.

The genes are TRBV5-1 and TRBJ2-5, with TRBD1 as a possible D gene (6 bases). The V end lost 3 bases, the J end lost 5 bases, and 11 bases lay between the germline ends. Germline lookup yields CDR1 SGHRS and CDR2 YFSETQ. The CDR3 consists of 13 residues. CDR3 in amino acids: CASSYTGSETQYF. The CDR3 DNA follows: TGCGCCAGCAGCTATACAGGGTCCGAGACCCAGTACTTC.

This chain connects TRBV4-3 to TRBJ2-7; 10 bases are a match to TRBD1. There are 16 residues in the CDR3. Per the germline V gene, CDR1 is LGHNA and CDR2 is YSLEER. The junction had 5 bases not matched to a gene; V was cut back by 0 bases and J by 3 bases. CDR3 nucleotides: TGCGCCAGCAGCCAAGAGCGGACAGGGGGGGTCTACGAGCAGTACTTC. Translation: CASSQERTGGVYEQYF.

The chain is built from TRBV19 and TRBJ1-4; 8 positions agree with TRBD1. The J segment lost 4 bases and the V segment lost 5 bases, leaving 6 bases of the junction unmatched. Per the germline V gene, CDR1 is LNHDA and CDR2 is SQIVND (reference sequence). The CDR3 has 15 residues. The CDR3 nucleotides are TGTGCCAGTAGTGGCGCGGGACAGGATAATGAAAAACTGTTTTTT. Translated: CASSGAGQDNEKLFF.

The gene calls are TRBV10-3 and TRBJ1-2, with 8 bases aligning to TRBD1. Germline loops: CDR1 ENHRY, CDR2 SYGVKD. V trimming: 7 bases; J trimming: 0 bases; junction bases outside the gene matches: 10. The CDR3 length is 16 residues. The CDR3 DNA reads TGTGCCATCACGGATGGGACAGGACCCACTAACTATGGCTACACCTTC. Translated: CAITDGTGPTNYGYTF.

J is TRBJ2-7 and V is TRBV6-5; perhaps TRBD2 as D (7 bases). Germline V gives CDR1 MNHEY, CDR2 SVGAGI. V lost 8 bases and J lost 5, with 16 bases in between. This CDR3 spans 13 amino acids. The CDR3 coding sequence is TGTGCCAGCTGGAGGGGCGGGGGCCACGAGCAGTACTTC. This gives the protein CASWRGGGHEQYF.

The chain joins TRBV15 to TRBJ2-7; D gene uncertain. Per the germline V gene, CDR1 is LNHNV and CDR2 is YYDKDF (reference sequence). V was trimmed by 9 bases and J by 0 bases, leaving 12 bases between them. CDR3 length equals 13 residues. The CDR3 spells CATSQPPSYEQYF. The CDR3 DNA sequence: TGTGCCACATCACAGCCCCCCTCCTACGAGCAGTACTTC. Full variable domain (missing parts from reference TRBV15 and TRBJ2-7): DAMVIQNPRYQVTQFGKPVTLSCSQTLNHNVMYWYQQKSSQAPKLLFHYYDKDFNNEADTPDNFQSRRPNTSFCFLDIRSPGLGDTAMYLCATSQPPSYEQYFGPGTRLTVT.